Detailed here is one TCR beta chain. The repertoire was sequenced with immunoSEQ multiplex PCR; TCRdb's copy has only in-frame clones and lacks some. The sample shows fewer than 450,000 clones, about 91% of them seen only once. V lost 2 bases and J lost 6, with 13 bases in between. CDR3 length: 13 residues. Germline CDR1 is GTSNPN and CDR2 is SVGIG (reference sequence). Seattle patients were enrolled while actively infected and followed longitudinally. These data originate in a study of blood T cell repertoires in COVID-19. Looking at the study overall: The study drew acute and convalescent COVID-19 samples from the United States, Italy and Spain. PBMCs, B-cell-depleted T cells, or T cells were the source of the cDNA or gDNA that made up the material.

V is TRBV30 and J is TRBJ1-1; D gene unclear. The sample consisted of peripheral blood. The clonotype originates from a woman aged 50 to 60 with COVID-19, enrolled during active disease. This CDR3 is CAWSFAQRAEAFF. The CDR3 region has the DNA TGTGCCTGGAGTTTCGCCCAACGGGCTGAAGCTTTCTTT.